This TCR beta chain was recorded in a study of identical twins. Whole-study findings and limits: The same donors were not followed; conclusions instead depended on cross-sectional statistical analysis.

TCRdb itself ran the 5' RACE reads through MiXCR, one entry per CDR3 protein. The sample carries some 1,600,000 distinct CDR3 sequences, about 32% recorded once. Germline lookup yields CDR1 SGHRS and CDR2 YFSETQ. The V and J ends lost 2 bases and 4 bases respectively, with 22 bases between them. The CDR3 consists of 18 residues. Healthy Caucasians provided all donations. Worth noting for this clonotype: Its target is not known.

The sample consisted of cord blood. The sequence was obtained from a newborn girl in good health. This chain links TRBV5-1 with TRBJ2-1; D is perhaps TRBD2 (7 bases). CDR3 sequence (DNA): TGCGCCAGCAGCTTCCAGGGGAGTGCGGCGGGGGTGTACAATGAGCAGTTCTTC. This encodes CASSFQGSAAGVYNEQFF. The full variable domain, in which reference TRBV5-1 and TRBJ2-1 provide the parts outside the CDR3, is KAGVTQTPRYLIKTRGQQVTLSCSPISGHRSVSWYQQTPGQGLQFLFEYFSETQRNKGNFPGRFSGRQFSNSRSEMNVSTLELGDSALYLCASSFQGSAAGVYNEQFFGPGTRLTVL.